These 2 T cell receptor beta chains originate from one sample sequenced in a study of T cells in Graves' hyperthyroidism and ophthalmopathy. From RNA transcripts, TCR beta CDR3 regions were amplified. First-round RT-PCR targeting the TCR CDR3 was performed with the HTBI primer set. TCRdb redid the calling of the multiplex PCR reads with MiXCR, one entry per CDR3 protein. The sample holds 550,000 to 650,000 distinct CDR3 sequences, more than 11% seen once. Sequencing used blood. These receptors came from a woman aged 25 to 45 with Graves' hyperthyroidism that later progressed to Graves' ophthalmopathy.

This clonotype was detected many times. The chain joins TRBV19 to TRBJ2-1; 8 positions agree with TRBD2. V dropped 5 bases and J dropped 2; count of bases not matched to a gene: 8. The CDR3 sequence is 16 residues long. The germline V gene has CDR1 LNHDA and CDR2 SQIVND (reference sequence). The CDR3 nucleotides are TGTGCCAGTAGTGTGATAGCGGGACTCGCCTACAATGAGCAGTTCTTC. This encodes CASSVIAGLAYNEQFF. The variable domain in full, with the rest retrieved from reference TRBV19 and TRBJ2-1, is DGGITQSPKYLFRKEGQNVTLSCEQNLNHDAMYWYRQDPGQGLRLIYYSQIVNDFQKGDIAEGYSVSREKKESFPLTVTSAQKNPTAFYLCASSVIAGLAYNEQFFGPGTRLTVL.

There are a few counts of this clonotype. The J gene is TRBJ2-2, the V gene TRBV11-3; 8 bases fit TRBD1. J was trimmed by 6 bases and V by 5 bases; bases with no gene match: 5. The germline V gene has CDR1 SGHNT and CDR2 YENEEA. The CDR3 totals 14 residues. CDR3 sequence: CASSIPQGAGELFF. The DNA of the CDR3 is TGTGCCAGCAGCATCCCACAGGGGGCCGGGGAGCTGTTTTTT.